Sequencing of this T cell receptor (beta chain) was carried out in a study of shared clonotypes between healthy human individuals. Generated by immunoSEQ multiplex PCR, the TCRdb table keeps only in-frame clones and is missing some. There are 450,000 to 650,000 clones in the sample; around 77% occur only once, and more than 10% lies in the top ten. The length of the CDR3 is 13 residues. The germline gives CDR1 MNHEY, CDR2 SVGAGI. The V end lost 0 bases, the J end lost 6 bases, and 6 bases lay between the germline ends. On this clone: This sample includes further DNA sequences coding for the same CDR3.

The source material was PBMCs. The clonotype comes from a middle-aged woman in good health. Some clones in this sample may be carry-over from other donors' samples. The gene calls are TRBV6-5 and TRBJ1-5; D call uncertain. This CDR3 is CASSYSPGQPQHF. In DNA form, the CDR3 reads TGTGCCAGCAGTTACTCGCCTGGTCAGCCCCAGCATTTT.